This T cell receptor (beta chain) stems from a study of CD8+CD57+ T cells in acquired aplastic anemia. On the study more broadly: When averaged, DNA from sorted CD4+ and CD8+ cells came to 2.5 to 3.5 ug.

Remarks on this clonotype: A junction boundary mismatches the germline segment, possibly from a read error.

The sequenced patients had an expansion of CD8+CD57+ cells seen by flow cytometry. Everyone among the patients had severe acquired aplastic anemia. Patient blood was sampled before any therapy had been received. This CDR3 contains 12 residues. Germline CDR1 reads ENHRY; CDR2 reads SYGVKD. Genomic DNA, serving as template, underwent TCR beta VDJ and CDR3 profiling. TCRdb re-called the reads through MiXCR, storing one row per CDR3 protein. Among about 200,000 distinct CDR3 sequences, 65% were seen once, and the ten largest hold about 60%. This sequence was found in a human donor with aplastic anemia. The rearrangement joins TRBV10-3 to TRBJ2-5; D gene ambiguous. Sequencing was carried out using sorted CD4+, CD8+, or CD8+CD57+ T cells (not recorded which) from PBMCs. The CDR3: CASSYPRGTQYF. The CDR3 nucleotides are TGTGCCAGCAGTTATCCCCGCGGGACCCAGTACTTC.